The TCR beta chain described here comes from a study of lymphopenia after photon versus proton radiotherapy. The CDR3 covers 15 residues. Looked up from germline, CDR1 is SGHTA and CDR2 is FQGTGA. The V end was cut by 3 bases, the J end by 4 bases, with 15 bases between. About this clone: Its antigen remains unidentified.

Whole-study results and caveats: Only patients who died were analyzed for survival; proton advantage is unproven. Oligoclonal CD8+ Temra expansion after nadir drove photon patients' diversity drop. Under photons, naive T cells and diversity fell while effector/memory populations rose. Larger post-nadir TCR diversity loss correlated inversely with survival in deceased patients.

TCRdb keeps only in-frame clones here, not all; method: immunoSEQ multiplex PCR. This table has roughly 20,000 clones, 75% to 95% appearing once. V is TRBV7-3 and J is TRBJ1-1, with no clear D. The sequenced sample was peripheral blood, obtained from a patient treated with photon-based radiotherapy. This TCR came from a man in his sixties with pancreatic cancer. The CDR3 loop is CASSFRGGDSTEAFF. Written as DNA, the CDR3 is TGTGCCAGCAGCTTCCGTGGCGGGGATTCCACTGAAGCTTTCTTT.